What follows describes a single T cell receptor beta chain. Its antigen is not known. Repertoires were generated with immunoSEQ multiplex PCR, while TCRdb's copy carries only in-frame clones and drops some. The repertoire holds roughly 42,000 clones, approximately 89% seen once, with about 13% in the top ten. These data come from a study of OX40 agonist ivuxolimab in advanced cancers. Study at large: Checkpoint inhibitors had been given previously to over 30% of patients. Study-wide results and caveats: CD4+ and CD8+ blood T cells expanded clonally by week 6 at 0.1 to 3.0 mg/kg.

Germline V lookup: CDR1 SGHNT, CDR2 YYREEE (reference sequence). This CDR3 is 14 amino acids long. The V gene lost 5 bases and the J gene lost 6 bases, with 17 bases spanning the gap. This clonotype was sampled from an adult with an advanced solid tumor such as melanoma, head and neck, liver or kidney cancer. Material: CD4+ or CD8+ T cells sorted from blood, obtained in a trial of the OX40 agonist ivuxolimab. The chain is built from TRBV5-4 and TRBJ1-2; D ambiguous. The CDR3 region has the DNA TGTGCCAGCAGTCAAGGGAAGGGATGGGATGGCTACACCTTC. This encodes CASSQGKGWDGYTF. The entire variable domain, with the rest obtained from reference TRBV5-4 and TRBJ1-2, is as follows: ETGVTQSPTHLIKTRGQQVTLRCSSQSGHNTVSWYQQALGQGPQFIFQYYREEENGRGNFPPRFSGLQFPNYSSELNVNALELDDSALYLCASSQGKGWDGYTFGSGTRLTVV.